Described below is a single TCR beta chain sequence and its context. CDR3 length: 12 residues. Trimming left V 7 bases short and J 5 bases short, with 9 bases between. The data stem from a study of control samples from healthy donors and cancer patients. Clones were sequenced by immunoSEQ multiplex PCR, and TCRdb holds only the in-frame ones, with some missing. Counted here are about 410,000 clones, over 75% occurring once; the ten biggest clones make up 6% to 7%. The material sequenced was PBMCs. The V and J genes are TRBV12-3 or TRBV12-4 and TRBJ1-5; weak D call: TRBD1 (5 bases). This receptor was taken from a man in his forties with head and neck cancer. In DNA form, the CDR3 reads TGTGCCAGCACCCGGGGGGATCAGCCCCAGCATTTT. This translates into CASTRGDQPQHF.